These 15 T cell receptor beta chains were sequenced from one sample in a study of blood T cell repertoires in COVID-19. The method was immunoSEQ multiplex PCR; TCRdb's version includes in-frame clones alone and lacks a portion of them. The table includes around 300,000 clones, approximately 86% detected once. Sequencing input: peripheral blood. These receptors were taken from a woman in her seventies with COVID-19, enrolled during active disease.

V is TRBV5-1 and J is TRBJ1-1; no definite D call. The CDR3 covers 13 residues. From germline, CDR1 is SGHRS and CDR2 YFSETQ. V was pared by 5 bases and J by 0 bases, with 8 bases between. The CDR3 reads CASRGGMNTEAFF. The CDR3 DNA reads TGCGCCAGCAGGGGCGGGATGAACACTGAAGCTTTCTTT.

The CDR3 DNA sequence: TGTGCCAGCAGTGAAGCGCTAACCTACGAGCAGTACTTC. Translated: CASSEALTYEQYF. The chain has TRBV2 and TRBJ2-7; D call uncertain. Germline loops: CDR1 SNHLY, CDR2 FYNNEI. The V end was cut by 0 bases, the J end by 2 bases, with 5 bases between. The CDR3 is made up of 13 amino acids.

The chain joins TRBV2 to TRBJ1-6; possible D gene TRBD1, 5 bases. Trimming cost V 0 bases and J 3 bases, with 9 bases left between them. CDR1 is SNHLY, CDR2 FYNNEI, per germline. CDR3 length: 16 amino acids. Here the CDR3 DNA reads TGTGCCAGCAGTGAAGCGCCAGGGAACTATAATTCACCCCTCCACTTT. It codes for CASSEAPGNYNSPLHF. Looking up the rest from reference TRBV2 and TRBJ1-6 gives the full variable domain: EPEVTQTPSHQVTQMGQEVILRCVPISNHLYFYWYRQILGQKVEFLVSFYNNEISEKSEIFDDQFSVERPDGSNFTLKIRSTKLEDSAMYFCASSEAPGNYNSPLHFGNGTRLTVT.

Worth noting for this clone: Other DNA sequences of this sample code for an identical CDR3. V is TRBV7-2 and J is TRBJ2-7; 7 nucleotides agree with TRBD1. The germline CDR1 and CDR2 sequences are SGHTA and FQGNSA. The CDR3 length is 13 residues. Trimming removed 2 bases from V and 3 bases from J; junction bases left unmatched: 1. The CDR3 nucleotides are TGTGCCAGCAGCTTAAACAGGGGCTACGAGCAGTACTTC. Protein sequence: CASSLNRGYEQYF.

The V gene is TRBV5-1, the J gene TRBJ2-5; 9 bases map to TRBD1. Germline assignment: CDR1 SGHRS and CDR2 YFSETQ. Trimming cost V 4 bases and J 5 bases; bases outside gene matches: 9. The CDR3 consists of 15 residues. The CDR3 sequence is CASSLGQGFGETQYF. The CDR3, as DNA: TGCGCCAGCAGCCTGGGACAGGGCTTTGGGGAGACCCAGTACTTC.

This sequence joins TRBV24-1 and TRBJ2-7; D unclear. The CDR3 extends over 14 amino acids. Trimming left V 3 bases short and J 2 bases short, with 10 bases between. CDR1 and CDR2 (germline): KGHDR, SFDVKD. The CDR3 here is CATSDQGRTYEQYF. The CDR3 bases are TGTGCCACCAGTGATCAAGGCAGGACCTACGAGCAGTACTTC.

The rearrangement uses TRBV9 and TRBJ2-3, with 7 bases lining up with TRBD1. Germline V gene lookup returns CDR1 SGDLS and CDR2 YYNGEE. The CDR3 totals 18 residues. Trimming took 3 bases from V and 3 from J; bases not matched to a gene: 16. The CDR3: CASSAKIETGSETDTQYF. CDR3 DNA: TGTGCCAGCAGCGCAAAGATCGAGACAGGGTCCGAGACAGATACGCAGTATTTT.

Details on this clone: This sample includes further DNA sequences coding for the same CDR3. The chain couples TRBV7-3 to TRBJ2-2; D unclear. The V gene's germline CDR1 is SGHTA and CDR2 FQGTGA. The CDR3 extends over 14 amino acids. The germline V and J ends were trimmed by 0 bases and 0 bases, with 2 bases remaining between them. For the CDR3, the DNA is TGTGCCAGCAGCTTAACCGCGAACACCGGGGAGCTGTTTTTT. Encoded protein: CASSLTANTGELFF.

CDR3 region: CAWSPTGNTIYF. The CDR3 bases are TGTGCCTGGAGCCCTACTGGAAACACCATATATTTT. The rearrangement joins TRBV30 to TRBJ1-3; D gene unclear. Trimming stripped 3 bases from V and 2 bases from J, with 5 bases between. This CDR3 comprises 12 residues. From germline, CDR1 is GTSNPN and CDR2 SVGIG (reference sequence).

The V and J genes are TRBV6-4 and TRBJ2-1, with 14 positions matching TRBD2. From germline, CDR1 is MRHNA and CDR2 SNTAGT. The CDR3 runs to 19 residues. The V and J ends lost 6 bases and 0 bases, in that order; junction bases with no gene match: 10. CDR3 sequence (DNA): TGTGCCAGCAGCCTCGGGACTAGCGGGGGCCCGAGCTCCTACAATGAGCAGTTCTTC. Translating it yields CASSLGTSGGPSSYNEQFF.

V and J are TRBV28 and TRBJ2-5; 7 positions match TRBD2. The trim removed 7 bases at V and 2 bases at J, leaving 7 bases unmatched. The CDR3 totals 14 residues. Germline-derived CDR1 and CDR2 are MDHEN and SYDVKM. CDR3 protein: CASNLGLRQETQYF. The DNA of the CDR3 is TGTGCCAGCAATCTGGGACTACGACAAGAGACCCAGTACTTC.

CDR3 DNA sequence: TGTGCCAGCAGTCCCCTAGCGGGTTCGTGGGATACCGGGGAGCTGTTTTTT. Translated: CASSPLAGSWDTGELFF. V gene TRBV27 combines with J gene TRBJ2-2; 8 bases are shared with TRBD2. CDR3 length: 17 amino acids. Germline V gene sequence: CDR1 MNHEY, CDR2 SMNVEV (reference sequence). V lost 5 bases and J lost 5; bases outside the gene matches: 13.

This clone is a singleton in its sample. The chain links TRBV9 to TRBJ1-1, with D unclear. In germline, CDR1 is SGDLS, CDR2 YYNGEE. The CDR3 covers 17 residues. V lost 4 bases and J lost 1, with 20 bases in between. The CDR3 region is CASSPGSGKAENTEAFF. In nucleotides, the CDR3 is TGTGCCAGCAGCCCCGGGAGCGGGAAAGCGGAGAACACTGAAGCTTTCTTT.

In this sample, this clone turned up a few times. V gene TRBV5-1 combines with J gene TRBJ1-3; D is undetermined. Trimming took 0 bases from V and 0 from J, leaving 10 bases between them. The V gene's germline CDR1 is SGHRS and CDR2 YFSETQ. This CDR3 spans 16 amino acids. The chain's CDR3 is CASSLAGVNSGNTIYF. For the CDR3, the DNA is TGCGCCAGCAGCTTGGCCGGGGTTAACTCTGGAAACACCATATATTTT.

The chain uses TRBV9 and TRBJ1-1, with no clear D. The length of the CDR3 is 12 residues. From germline, CDR1 is SGDLS and CDR2 YYNGEE. The ends were cut back, 6 bases at V and 1 base at J, with 7 bases in the middle. In DNA form, the CDR3 reads TGTGCCAGCAATACGGGGAACACTGAAGCTTTCTTT. It translates to CASNTGNTEAFF.